The sequence of this T cell receptor beta chain was determined in a study of cytomegalovirus exposure and HLA in healthy donors. Germline V gene data show CDR1 as MDHEN and CDR2 as SYDVKM. The CDR3 sequence is 12 residues long. V was pared by 6 bases and J by 8 bases, with 6 bases of the junction left unmatched. Concerning this clone: Its cognate antigen is unknown.

Study-level points and caveats: Later work found most CMV-associated TCR beta chains apparently HLA-restricted. Later on, an analysis found that several of the most significant clusters appeared to be linked to common viral pathogens, which included parvovirus B19. About 87% or about 30% of the time was how often most TCR beta V segments were productive, according to an earlier analysis.

PCR was performed using 60 Vbeta and 13 Jbeta primers. TCRdb keeps only in-frame clones here, not all; method: immunoSEQ multiplex PCR. The sample includes about 110,000 clones, 65% to 85% of them seen just once. The genes are TRBV28 and TRBJ1-2; 7 bases are shared with TRBD1. The TCR was taken from a male donor in good health and CMV-seropositive. The sample was PBMCs. The CDR3 here is CASRATGEGYTF. CDR3 coding DNA: TGTGCCAGCAGGGCTACAGGGGAAGGCTACACCTTC.